This TCR beta chain was recovered during a study of T cell changes during pregnancy in multiple sclerosis (dated by TCRdb to the late 2010s). Regarding the complete study: The study examined how the T cell repertoire changed over the course of pregnancy in women with multiple sclerosis.

CDR1 is given as SGHDT and CDR2 as YYEEEE, both from the germline V gene. The cysteine opens and the phenylalanine closes a CDR3 of 17 amino acids. The CDR3 DNA has 51 bases and is translated from base 1. V is pared back by 4 bases and J by 5 bases, with 24 bases lying between the germline termini. Details on this clone: Its antigen is currently not known. No base qualities exist here, and no much larger clone lies one base off it.

The library was produced with the immunoSEQ multiplex PCR assay. The source is immuneACCESS, and TCRdb retained only in-frame sequences with V and J called. Part of the clones is not carried over; for the studies checked, unresolved V genes explain less than half of this, and the remainder is unexplained. A total of fewer than 60,000 clones appear in this sample, about 91% of them only once. The top ten clones comprise roughly 3.5% of the sample. Sequencing used peripheral blood, obtained after pregnancy. The rearranged segments are TRBV5-6 and TRBJ1-2; confidence is insufficient to name the D gene. The source is a female donor in good health, enrolled as a control in a pregnancy study. The DNA sequence reads TGTGCCAGCAGCGATGAAAGGCGGGAGCCCCTAAATTATGGCTACACCTTC. Its translation reads: CASSDERREPLNYGYTF.